This T cell receptor (beta chain) was sequenced in a study of siplizumab effects on memory and regulatory T cells. As to this clone: The antigen is unknown.

This CDR3 has 15 residues. Trimming shortened V by 1 base and J by 3 bases, and 10 bases separated the two germline ends. The germline V gene encodes CDR1 KGHSH and CDR2 LQKENI. The table came from immunoSEQ multiplex PCR; TCRdb's copy has only in-frame clones and leaves some out. This sample yields about 100,000 clones, of which more than 85% are seen a single time; 0.15% belongs to the top ten. Broader study findings: Naive T cells looked more diverse than memory cells, and they looked like major contributors to the alloresponse.

The V and J genes are TRBV18 and TRBJ2-1; D ambiguous. The receptor was derived from a human donor in good health. Sequencing input: CD4+ T cells sorted from blood. DNA of the CDR3: TGTGCCAGCTCACCACGCACAACGGACTACAATGAGCAGTTCTTC. It codes for CASSPRTTDYNEQFF.